Presented here are 24 T cell receptor beta chains from one specimen sequenced in a study of T-cell reconstitution after alpha-beta-depleted transplantation in children (dated by TCRdb to 2016 to 2018). To prepare the library, PCR was applied. The instrument given in TCRdb is Illumina HiSeq 2500. TCR library preparation used molecular barcoding, with unique molecular identifiers applied to normalize quantification of the TCRbeta repertoire. TCRdb reprocessing: public reads trimmed at Q25 with fastp, clones called with MiXCR, in-frame beta chains kept. Rows with one shared CDR3 protein collapse into an entry with the most common genes and DNA. The sample table holds a few hundred thousand distinct CDR3 sequences, of which around 21% were seen once. Together, the top ten hold approximately 3.9% of the sample. The sequencing used PBMCs from the stem cell graft donor, collected from the stem cell graft. The receptors here all came from a human donor who donated a stem cell graft to a child with acute myeloid leukemia.

This clonotype was counted between two and nine times. V usage is TRBV5-6 and J usage is TRBJ2-7; D is uncertain. CDR1 is SGHDT and CDR2 is YYEEEE in the germline V gene. This CDR3 spans 17 amino acids. The V end lost 0 bases, the J end lost 1 base, and 17 bases lay between the germline ends. CDR3 residues: CASSLGSVLPSSYEQYF. CDR3 nucleotides: TGTGCCAGCAGCTTGGGATCGGTACTGCCCTCATCCTACGAGCAGTACTTC. Full variable domain (outside the CDR3, taken from reference TRBV5-6 and TRBJ2-7): DAGVTQSPTHLIKTRGQQVTLRCSPKSGHDTVSWYQQALGQGPQFIFQYYEEEERQRGNFPDRFSGHQFPNYSSELNVNALLLGDSALYLCASSLGSVLPSSYEQYFGPGTRLTVT.

The sample holds a few counts of this clonotype. The chain joins TRBV20-1 to TRBJ1-1; D might be TRBD1 (6 bases). Germline CDR1 is DFQATT and CDR2 is SNEGSKA (reference sequence). With 6 bases removed from V and 0 bases from J, the gap between germline ends came to 11 bases. The CDR3 contains 13 residues. CDR3 protein: CSARTDMNTEAFF. The CDR3 DNA sequence: TGCAGTGCCCGGACAGACATGAACACTGAAGCTTTCTTT.

This clonotype was seen a few times. The rearrangement joins TRBV28 to TRBJ2-7; 8 bases map to TRBD1. Germline values: CDR1 MDHEN, CDR2 SYDVKM. V dropped 3 bases and J dropped 4; count of bases not matched to a gene: 8. This CDR3 is built from 15 residues. The CDR3 nucleotides read TGTGCCAGCAGTTTGGTGGGCCAGGGGGCATACGAGCAGTACTTC. This gives the protein CASSLVGQGAYEQYF.

This clonotype was picked up many times. The chain links TRBV10-3 to TRBJ2-6; D ambiguous. The CDR3 loop spans 14 amino acids. Trimming took 0 bases from V and 6 from J, leaving 6 bases between them. Germline V gene lookup returns CDR1 ENHRY and CDR2 SYGVKD. The CDR3: CAISESIKANVLTF. For the CDR3, the DNA is TGTGCCATCAGTGAGTCGATAAAGGCCAACGTCCTGACTTTC.

This clonotype showed up just a few times. The genes are TRBV12-3 or TRBV12-4 and TRBJ2-2; 9 nucleotides agree with TRBD2. There are 14 residues in the CDR3. Trimming cost V 5 bases and J 5 bases; bases outside gene matches: 3. The CDR3 region has the DNA TGTGCCAGCAGTATCCTAGCGGGAACCGGGGAGCTGTTTTTT. This encodes CASSILAGTGELFF.

This clonotype was seen many times. The chain joins TRBV15 to TRBJ2-1; D remains unclear. V was cut by 0 bases and J by 6 bases, with 15 bases left in between. This CDR3 is 16 amino acids long. CDR1 and CDR2 from the germline V gene are LNHNV and YYDKDF (reference sequence). CDR3 protein: CATSRDRLKPTNEQFF. CDR3 sequence (DNA): TGTGCCACCAGCAGAGATCGTCTAAAACCCACCAATGAGCAGTTCTTC.

There are many counts of this clonotype. The rearrangement joins TRBV20-1 to TRBJ1-6, with D maybe TRBD1 (5 bases). The length of the CDR3 is 15 residues. With 3 bases removed from V and 8 bases from J, the gap between germline ends came to 17 bases. CDR1 DFQATT and CDR2 SNEGSKA come from the germline V gene (reference sequence). The CDR3 is CSARIGTSRDSPLHF. Written as DNA, the CDR3 is TGCAGTGCTAGGATTGGGACCTCCCGCGATTCACCCCTCCACTTT.

This chain uses TRBV12-3 or TRBV12-4 with TRBJ1-1; no definite D call. The V and J ends lost 1 base and 1 base respectively, with 7 bases between them. The CDR3 is 14 residues long. The CDR3 here is CASSLEDPNTEAFF. In DNA, the CDR3 is TGTGCCAGCAGTTTAGAGGACCCGAACACTGAAGCTTTCTTT.

The chain employs TRBV20-1 and TRBJ1-1; D not certain. V lost 0 bases to trimming and J lost 1 base, with 12 bases between them. Germline V gene lookup returns CDR1 DFQATT and CDR2 SNEGSKA (reference sequence). The CDR3 consists of 15 residues. Here the CDR3 reads CSARDGGRTNTEAFF. The CDR3 nucleotides are TGCAGTGCTAGAGATGGAGGCAGGACGAACACTGAAGCTTTCTTT.

This clonotype was counted between two and nine times. This rearrangement joins TRBV10-3 to TRBJ2-3; 8 positions agree with TRBD2. The CDR3 has 14 residues. CDR1 ENHRY and CDR2 SYGVKD come from the germline V gene. The junction had 4 bases not matched to a gene; V was cut back by 4 bases and J by 4 bases. The CDR3 DNA reads TGTGCCATCAGTGGAGCGGGAGAGGCAGATACGCAGTATTTT. It specifies CAISGAGEADTQYF.

The chain couples TRBV12-3 or TRBV12-4 to TRBJ2-3; tentatively, D is TRBD1 (5 bases). The CDR3 extends over 11 amino acids. V shed 5 bases and J shed 8 bases, with 8 bases lying between them. Here the CDR3 reads CASSPRATQYF. The CDR3 DNA follows: TGTGCCAGCAGTCCCAGGGCTACGCAGTATTTT.

The V and J genes are TRBV18 and TRBJ2-1; 9 bases line up with TRBD2. Germline V gene data show CDR1 as KGHSH and CDR2 as LQKENI. The CDR3 length is 16 residues. The trim removed 0 bases at V and 4 bases at J, leaving 4 bases unmatched. This CDR3 reads CASSPPSSGKYNEQFF. The CDR3 nucleotides read TGTGCCAGCTCACCACCTTCTAGCGGGAAATACAATGAGCAGTTCTTC.

This clonotype showed up many times. CDR3 nucleotides: TGTGCCATCAGTCCTAGCGGGAGCGCAGATACGCAGTATTTT. Protein: CAISPSGSADTQYF. The V and J genes are TRBV10-3 and TRBJ2-3, with 10 positions matching TRBD2. V lost 5 bases to trimming and J lost 4 bases; unmatched junction nucleotides: 3. Germline V gene lookup returns CDR1 ENHRY and CDR2 SYGVKD. This CDR3 spans 14 amino acids.

J is TRBJ2-5 and V is TRBV5-1, with a weak D call TRBD1 (5 bases). The CDR3 has 14 amino acids. Germline CDR1 is SGHRS and CDR2 is YFSETQ. Trimming removed 0 bases from V and 5 bases from J, with 11 bases in between. Here the CDR3 DNA reads TGCGCCAGCAGCTTGGGAAGGGGAAGGGAGACCCAGTACTTC. Translated, it gives CASSLGRGRETQYF.

This chain links TRBV4-1 with TRBJ1-1; D uncertain. The CDR3 is 13 amino acids. The V gene's germline CDR1 is MGHRA and CDR2 YSYEKL. With 2 bases removed from V and 3 bases from J, the gap between germline ends came to 7 bases. The CDR3 here is CASSQQEDTEAFF. CDR3 nucleotides: TGCGCCAGCAGCCAACAGGAGGACACTGAAGCTTTCTTT.

This chain uses TRBV15 with TRBJ2-1; possible D gene TRBD1, 5 bases. V lost 6 bases and J 5 bases, leaving 11 bases between the germline ends. The CDR3 runs to 13 residues. In germline, CDR1 is LNHNV, CDR2 YYDKDF (reference sequence). The CDR3: CATSTDRHNEQFF. The CDR3 DNA reads as TGTGCCACCAGTACAGACAGACACAATGAGCAGTTCTTC.

CDR3 amino acids: CASSSGLEGSYEQYF. The CDR3 coding sequence is TGTGCCAGCAGTTCGGGACTAGAAGGATCCTACGAGCAGTACTTC. The chain uses TRBV12-3 or TRBV12-4 and TRBJ2-7; 8 positions match TRBD2. The CDR3 has 15 amino acids. V dropped 4 bases and J dropped 1; count of bases not matched to a gene: 6.

The chain links TRBV12-3 or TRBV12-4 to TRBJ2-7; 9 positions agree with TRBD1. Losses at the gene ends were 2 bases for V and 2 bases for J; bases not matched to a gene: 4. The CDR3 contains 15 residues. This chain's CDR3 is CASSLQGQGPYEQYF. DNA of the CDR3: TGTGCCAGCAGTTTACAGGGACAGGGCCCCTACGAGCAGTACTTC.

This clonotype was detected only a few times. This sequence joins TRBV10-3 and TRBJ1-1; D might be TRBD1 (6 bases). Trimming removed 11 bases from V and 0 bases from J, with 13 bases in between. CDR1 ENHRY and CDR2 SYGVKD come from the germline V gene. The length of the CDR3 is 13 residues. The CDR3 DNA reads TGTGCCGCTCACAGGGAAATGAACACTGAAGCTTTCTTT. Encoded protein: CAAHREMNTEAFF.

The chain uses TRBV6-5 and TRBJ2-7; 10 positions match TRBD1. This CDR3 has 12 amino acids. V lost 9 bases and J lost 3; bases outside the gene matches: 2. Germline V CDR1 and CDR2: MNHEY, SVGAGI. CDR3: CASWTGGYEQYF. In DNA, the CDR3 is TGTGCCAGTTGGACAGGGGGCTACGAGCAGTACTTC.

V is TRBV23-1 and J is TRBJ2-3; TRBD1 agrees at 10 bases. TRBV23-1 is an ORF; its function is uncertain. This CDR3 is 19 amino acids long. With V trimmed by 8 bases and J by 1 base, 18 bases remained unmatched. The CDR3 sequence: CASAPQGQGPRLGTDTQYF. CDR3 DNA sequence: TGCGCCAGCGCCCCACAGGGACAGGGGCCGCGTTTGGGCACAGATACGCAGTATTTT.

This chain joins TRBV9 and TRBJ2-4; D is possibly TRBD2 (6 bases). Germline loops: CDR1 SGDLS, CDR2 YYNGEE. The CDR3 runs 14 residues. V lost 4 bases and J lost 7, with 15 bases in between. The CDR3 loop reads CASSPQEGRNIQYF. The DNA for the CDR3 is TGTGCCAGCAGCCCCCAGGAAGGGAGGAACATTCAGTACTTC.

This clonotype occurred many times. This chain uses TRBV7-2 with TRBJ1-4; 8 nucleotides line up with TRBD1. In germline, CDR1 is SGHTA, CDR2 FQGNSA. This CDR3 is built from 14 residues. The V segment lost 5 bases and the J segment 10 bases; nucleotides outside the gene matches: 9. The CDR3 region is CASSPGQAWGKLFF. CDR3 in DNA: TGTGCCAGCAGCCCGGGACAGGCTTGGGGAAAACTGTTTTTT.

This clonotype has just a few counts. J is TRBJ2-7 and V is TRBV6-6; D tentatively fits TRBD1 or TRBD2 (5 bases each). Germline V CDR1 and CDR2: MNHNY, SVGAGI (reference sequence). Deletions cut 2 bases from V and 5 bases from J, with 10 bases between. This CDR3 is built from 13 residues. Here the CDR3 DNA reads TGTGCCAGCAGTTACCGGGACGGGGACGAGCAGTACTTC. The encoded protein is CASSYRDGDEQYF.